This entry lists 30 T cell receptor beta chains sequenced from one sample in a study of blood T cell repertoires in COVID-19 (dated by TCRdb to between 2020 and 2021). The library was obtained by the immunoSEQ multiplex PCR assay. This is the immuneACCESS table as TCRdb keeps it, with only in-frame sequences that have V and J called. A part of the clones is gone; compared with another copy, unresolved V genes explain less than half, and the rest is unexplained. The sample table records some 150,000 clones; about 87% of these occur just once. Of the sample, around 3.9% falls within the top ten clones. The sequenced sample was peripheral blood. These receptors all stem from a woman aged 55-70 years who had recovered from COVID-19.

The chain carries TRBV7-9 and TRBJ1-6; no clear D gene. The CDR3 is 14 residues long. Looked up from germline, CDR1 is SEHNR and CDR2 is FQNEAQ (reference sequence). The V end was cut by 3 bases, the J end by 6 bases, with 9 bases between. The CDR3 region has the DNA TGTGCCAGCAGCTTGGCGGGAGGTAATTCACCCCTCCACTTT. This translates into CASSLAGGNSPLHF.

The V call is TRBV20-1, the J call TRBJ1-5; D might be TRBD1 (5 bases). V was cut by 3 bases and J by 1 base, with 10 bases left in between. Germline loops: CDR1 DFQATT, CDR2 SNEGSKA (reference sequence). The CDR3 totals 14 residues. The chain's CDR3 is CSASGGGSNQPQHF. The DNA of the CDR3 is TGCAGTGCTAGTGGCGGGGGGAGCAATCAGCCCCAGCATTTT.

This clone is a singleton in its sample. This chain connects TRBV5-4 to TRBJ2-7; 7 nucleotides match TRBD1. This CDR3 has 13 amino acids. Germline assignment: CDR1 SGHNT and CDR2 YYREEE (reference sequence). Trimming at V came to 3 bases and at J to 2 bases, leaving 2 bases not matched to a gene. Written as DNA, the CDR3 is TGTGCCAGCAGCTCACAGGGGACCTACGAGCAGTACTTC. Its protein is CASSSQGTYEQYF.

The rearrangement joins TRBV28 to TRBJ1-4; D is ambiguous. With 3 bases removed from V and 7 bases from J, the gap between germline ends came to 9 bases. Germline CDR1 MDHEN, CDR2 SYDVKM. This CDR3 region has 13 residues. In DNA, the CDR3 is TGTGCCAGCAGTTTCCCGGTTGGTGAAAAACTGTTTTTT. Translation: CASSFPVGEKLFF.

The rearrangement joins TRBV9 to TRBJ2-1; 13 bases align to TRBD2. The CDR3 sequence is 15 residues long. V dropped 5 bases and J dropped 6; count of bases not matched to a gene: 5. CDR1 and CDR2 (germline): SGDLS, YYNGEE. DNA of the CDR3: TGTGCCAGCAGGGCAACTAGCGGGGGGGCCAATGAGCAGTTCTTC. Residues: CASRATSGGANEQFF.

The CDR3 nucleotides read TGTGCCAGCACCCGCTTCGGGGGGAATTCACCCCTCCACTTT. Translated, it gives CASTRFGGNSPLHF. This rearrangement joins TRBV28 to TRBJ1-6, with D possibly matching TRBD1 (5 bases). CDR3 length: 14 amino acids. V was clipped by 7 bases and J by 7 bases, with 14 bases between them. Germline V CDR1 and CDR2: MDHEN, SYDVKM.

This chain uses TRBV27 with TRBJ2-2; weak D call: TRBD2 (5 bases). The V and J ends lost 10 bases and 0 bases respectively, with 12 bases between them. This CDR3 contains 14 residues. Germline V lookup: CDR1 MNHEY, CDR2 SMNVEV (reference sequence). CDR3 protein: CATRGLANTGELFF. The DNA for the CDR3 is TGTGCCACCCGAGGGCTCGCGAACACCGGGGAGCTGTTTTTT.

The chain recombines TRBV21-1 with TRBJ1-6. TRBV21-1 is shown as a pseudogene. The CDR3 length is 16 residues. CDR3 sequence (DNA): TGTGCCAGCACCGGGGGGGTGGGAGACTATAATTCACCCCTCCACTTT. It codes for CASTGGVGDYNSPLHF.

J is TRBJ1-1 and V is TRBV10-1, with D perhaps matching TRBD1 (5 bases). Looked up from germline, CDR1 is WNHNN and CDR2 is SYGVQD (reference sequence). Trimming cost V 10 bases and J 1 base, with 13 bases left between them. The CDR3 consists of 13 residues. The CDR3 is CATAQDRNTEAFF. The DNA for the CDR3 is TGCGCCACCGCTCAAGACAGGAACACTGAAGCTTTCTTT.

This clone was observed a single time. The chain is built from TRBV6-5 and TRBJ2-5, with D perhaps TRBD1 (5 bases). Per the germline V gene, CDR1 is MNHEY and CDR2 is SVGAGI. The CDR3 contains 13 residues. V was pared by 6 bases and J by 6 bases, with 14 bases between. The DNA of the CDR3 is TGTGCCAGCAGGCAATCAGGGCGACAGACCCAGTACTTC. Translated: CASRQSGRQTQYF.

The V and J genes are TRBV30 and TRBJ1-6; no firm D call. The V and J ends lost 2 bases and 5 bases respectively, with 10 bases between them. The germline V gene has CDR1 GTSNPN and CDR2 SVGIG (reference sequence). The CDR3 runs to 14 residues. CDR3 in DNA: TGTGCCTGGAGTCGGGTTTTCGATAATTCACCCCTCCACTTT. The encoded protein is CAWSRVFDNSPLHF. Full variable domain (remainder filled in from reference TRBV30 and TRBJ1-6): SQTIHQWPATLVQPVGSPLSLECTVEGTSNPNLYWYRQAAGRGLQLLFYSVGIGQISSEVPQNLSASRPQDRQFILSSKKLLLSDSGFYLCAWSRVFDNSPLHFGNGTRLTVT.

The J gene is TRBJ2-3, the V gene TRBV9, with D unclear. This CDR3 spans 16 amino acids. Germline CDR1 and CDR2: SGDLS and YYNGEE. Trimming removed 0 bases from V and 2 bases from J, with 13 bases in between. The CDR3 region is CASSVDSPQTTDTQYF. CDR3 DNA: TGTGCCAGCAGCGTAGACTCCCCACAGACCACAGATACGCAGTATTTT.

This CDR3 reads CASSYTGGTDTQYF. In DNA, the CDR3 is TGCGCCAGCAGCTACACGGGGGGAACAGATACGCAGTATTTT. The chain joins TRBV5-1 to TRBJ2-3, with 7 bases that match TRBD2. The CDR3 totals 14 residues. After removal of 3 bases from V and 3 bases from J, the junction contained 4 bases not matched to a gene. The germline gives CDR1 SGHRS, CDR2 YFSETQ.

The CDR3 DNA reads as TGTGCCACCAGTGACCCCTCGCGGGTTTTTAGTGGAAACACCATATATTTT. Translated, it gives CATSDPSRVFSGNTIYF. V and J are TRBV24-1 and TRBJ1-3; D gene unclear. Looked up from germline, CDR1 is KGHDR and CDR2 is SFDVKD. The CDR3 covers 17 residues. V was trimmed by 4 bases and J by 3 bases, leaving 18 bases between them.

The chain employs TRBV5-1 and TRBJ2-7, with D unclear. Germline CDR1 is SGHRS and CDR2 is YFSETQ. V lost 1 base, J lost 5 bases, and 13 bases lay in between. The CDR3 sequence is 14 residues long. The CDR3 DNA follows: TGCGCCAGCAGCTTGATCGGTCGTGTCGACGAGCAGTACTTC. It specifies CASSLIGRVDEQYF. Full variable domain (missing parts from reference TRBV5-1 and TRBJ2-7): KAGVTQTPRYLIKTRGQQVTLSCSPISGHRSVSWYQQTPGQGLQFLFEYFSETQRNKGNFPGRFSGRQFSNSRSEMNVSTLELGDSALYLCASSLIGRVDEQYFGPGTRLTVT.

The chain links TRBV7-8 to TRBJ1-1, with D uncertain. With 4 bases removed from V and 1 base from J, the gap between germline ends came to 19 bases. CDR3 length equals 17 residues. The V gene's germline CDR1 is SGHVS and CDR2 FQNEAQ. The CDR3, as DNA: TGTGCCAGCAGCTCGGCACTCCGGAGTATAGGGAACACTGAAGCTTTCTTT. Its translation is CASSSALRSIGNTEAFF.

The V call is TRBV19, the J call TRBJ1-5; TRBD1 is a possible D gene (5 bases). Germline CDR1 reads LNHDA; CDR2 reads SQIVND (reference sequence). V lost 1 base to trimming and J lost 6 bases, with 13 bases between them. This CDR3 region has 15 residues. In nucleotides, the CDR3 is TGTGCCAGTAGTATAGGAGGCCAGGGCGGTCAGCCCCAGCATTTT. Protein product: CASSIGGQGGQPQHF.

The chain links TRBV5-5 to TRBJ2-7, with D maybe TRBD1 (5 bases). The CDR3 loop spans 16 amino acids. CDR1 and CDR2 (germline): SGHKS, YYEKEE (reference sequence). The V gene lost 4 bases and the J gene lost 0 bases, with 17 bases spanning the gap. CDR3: CASSAGPAGNSYEQYF. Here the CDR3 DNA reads TGTGCCAGCAGCGCCGGACCGGCAGGGAACTCCTACGAGCAGTACTTC.

DNA for the CDR3: TGCGCCAGCAGCTTAACAGGGATCGGCAATGAAGCTTTCTTT. Translation gives CASSLTGIGNEAFF. The chain uses TRBV5-1 and TRBJ1-1; tentatively, D is TRBD1 (6 bases). CDR1 and CDR2 (germline): SGHRS, YFSETQ. Trimming took 2 bases from V and 7 from J, leaving 15 bases between them. CDR3 length equals 14 residues. Together with reference TRBV5-1 and TRBJ1-1, the CDR3 gives the full variable domain: KAGVTQTPRYLIKTRGQQVTLSCSPISGHRSVSWYQQTPGQGLQFLFEYFSETQRNKGNFPGRFSGRQFSNSRSEMNVSTLELGDSALYLCASSLTGIGNEAFFGQGTRLTVV.

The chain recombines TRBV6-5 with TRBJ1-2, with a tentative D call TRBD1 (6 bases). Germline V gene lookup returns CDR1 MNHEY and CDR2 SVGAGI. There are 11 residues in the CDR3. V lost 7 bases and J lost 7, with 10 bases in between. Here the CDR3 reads CASIEGVGYTF. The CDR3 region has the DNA TGTGCCAGCATCGAGGGGGTTGGCTACACCTTC.

The CDR3 sequence: CASTILGGRGEKLFF. CDR3 nucleotides: TGTGCCAGCACCATCCTGGGGGGGCGAGGGGAAAAACTGTTTTTT. The gene calls are TRBV28 and TRBJ1-4; D might be TRBD1 (6 bases). The CDR3 is 15 amino acids. V lost 7 bases to trimming and J lost 8 bases, with 20 bases between them. Germline CDR1 and CDR2: MDHEN and SYDVKM.

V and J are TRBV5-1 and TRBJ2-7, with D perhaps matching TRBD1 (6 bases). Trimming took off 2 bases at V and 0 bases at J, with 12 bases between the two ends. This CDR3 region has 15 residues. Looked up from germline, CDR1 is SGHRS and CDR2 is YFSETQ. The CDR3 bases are TGCGCCAGCAGCTTCCAGGGGTTAAGCTCCTACGAGCAGTACTTC. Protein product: CASSFQGLSSYEQYF.

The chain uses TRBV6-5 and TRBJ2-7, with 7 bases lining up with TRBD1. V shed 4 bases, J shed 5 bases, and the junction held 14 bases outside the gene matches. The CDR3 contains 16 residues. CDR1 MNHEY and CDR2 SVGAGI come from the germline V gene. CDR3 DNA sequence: TGTGCCAGCAGTTCCCGTGACAGGGCCTTATTTGACGAGCAGTACTTC. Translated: CASSSRDRALFDEQYF.

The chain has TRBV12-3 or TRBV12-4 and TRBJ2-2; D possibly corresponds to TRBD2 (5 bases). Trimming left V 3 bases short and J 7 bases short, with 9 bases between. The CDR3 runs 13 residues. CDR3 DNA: TGTGCCAGCAGTTTCGAGGGAGTCGGGGAGCTGTTTTTT. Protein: CASSFEGVGELFF.

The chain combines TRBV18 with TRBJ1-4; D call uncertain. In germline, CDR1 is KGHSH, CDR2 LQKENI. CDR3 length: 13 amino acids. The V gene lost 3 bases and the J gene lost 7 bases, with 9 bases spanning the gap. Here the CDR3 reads CASSPEYGEKLFF. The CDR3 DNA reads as TGTGCCAGCTCACCGGAGTACGGTGAAAAACTGTTTTTT. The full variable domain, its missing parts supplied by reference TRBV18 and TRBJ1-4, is NAGVMQNPRHLVRRRGQEARLRCSPMKGHSHVYWYRQLPEEGLKFMVYLQKENIIDESGMPKERFSAEFPKEGPSILRIQQVVRGDSAAYFCASSPEYGEKLFFGSGTQLSVL.

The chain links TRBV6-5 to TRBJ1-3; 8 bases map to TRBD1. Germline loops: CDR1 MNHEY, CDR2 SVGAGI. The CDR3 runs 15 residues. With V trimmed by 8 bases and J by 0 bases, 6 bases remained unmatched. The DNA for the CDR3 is TGTGCCAGCGGAGCCGGACAGGGCTCTGGAAACACCATATATTTT. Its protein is CASGAGQGSGNTIYF.

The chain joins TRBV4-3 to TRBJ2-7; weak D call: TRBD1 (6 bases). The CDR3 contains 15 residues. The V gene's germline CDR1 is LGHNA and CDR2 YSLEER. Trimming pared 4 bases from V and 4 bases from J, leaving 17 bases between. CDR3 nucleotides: TGCGCCAGCAGCCTCTCGCCCGCAGGGGAGTACGAGCAGTACTTC. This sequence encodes CASSLSPAGEYEQYF.

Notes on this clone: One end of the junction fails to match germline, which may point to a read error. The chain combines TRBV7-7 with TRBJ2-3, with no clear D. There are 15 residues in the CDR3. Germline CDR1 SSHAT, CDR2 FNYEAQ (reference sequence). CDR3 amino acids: CASSPLQSFTDTQYF. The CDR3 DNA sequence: TGTGCTAGCAGCCCCCTGCAGTCGTTCACAGATACGCAGTATTTT.

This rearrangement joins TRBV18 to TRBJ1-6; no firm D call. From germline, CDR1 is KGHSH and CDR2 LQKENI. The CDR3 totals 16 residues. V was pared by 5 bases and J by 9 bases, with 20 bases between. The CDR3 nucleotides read TGTGCCAGCTCATCTGAGGGCCATACACCTGGTTCACCCCTCCACTTT. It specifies CASSSEGHTPGSPLHF.

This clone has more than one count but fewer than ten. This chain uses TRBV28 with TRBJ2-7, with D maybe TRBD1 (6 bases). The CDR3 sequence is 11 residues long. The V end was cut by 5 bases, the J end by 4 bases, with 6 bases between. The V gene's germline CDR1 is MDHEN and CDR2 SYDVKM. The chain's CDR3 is CASSTGYEQYF. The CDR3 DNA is TGTGCCAGCAGTACAGGGTACGAGCAGTACTTC. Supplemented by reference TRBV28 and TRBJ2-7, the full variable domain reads DVKVTQSSRYLVKRTGEKVFLECVQDMDHENMFWYRQDPGLGLRLIYFSYDVKMKEKGDIPEGYSVSREKKERFSLILESASTNQTSMYLCASSTGYEQYFGPGTRLTVT.